This T cell receptor beta chain derives from a study of radiation and T cells in renal cell carcinoma. The CDR3 has 13 residues. The germline V gene encodes CDR1 GTSNPN and CDR2 SVGIG (reference sequence). The V and J ends lost 5 bases and 4 bases respectively, with 14 bases between them. Time point given: blood 2 weeks post-SBRT. Treatment in this sample: 15 Gy SBRT to primary tumor, nephrectomy 4 weeks later. This table comes from immunoSEQ multiplex PCR, and its TCRdb copy is limited to in-frame clones, with some not included. The sample lists 120,000 or so clones, approximately 85% occurring once.

Here the sequenced sample was blood, taken from a patient whose treatment included radiotherapy and nephrectomy. The source of this sequence is a man in his forties or fifties with renal cell carcinoma. This chain connects TRBV30 to TRBJ1-2; D is unresolved. CDR3 bases: TGTGCCTGGTCTAGTCTGTTTGGCTATGGCTACACCTTC. Its translation: CAWSSLFGYGYTF.